This T cell receptor beta chain comes out of a study of T-cell reconstitution after alpha-beta-depleted transplantation in children. General observations from the study: From surviving recipient T cells and thymic progenitors came the high day-60 TCRbeta diversity observed in some patients. At one year after transplant, newly produced T cells mostly accounted for T-cell counts and diversity. Several hundred expanded graft clones reportedly gave rise to the alpha-beta T cells present about two months after transplant.

V dropped 3 bases and J dropped 7 bases, with 11 bases sitting between them. The CDR3 runs 13 residues. This clonotype was counted a few times. Its antigen is as yet unknown. TCRbeta library preparation incorporated unique molecular identifiers. TCRdb fed the PCR reads into MiXCR, producing one record per CDR3 protein. The sample carries hundreds of thousands of distinct CDR3 sequences, under 20% recorded once. This clonotype was obtained from a male patient younger than 18 who had a stem cell transplant for acute lymphoblastic leukemia, so the T cells may come from the graft donor. This material consisted of PBMCs, mostly from graft donor cells, taken 360 days after TCRalphabeta/CD19-depleted stem cell transplant. V usage is TRBV12-3 or TRBV12-4 and J usage is TRBJ2-3; D is undetermined. CDR3 DNA sequence: TGTGCCAGCAGTTTTGGTGCCCCCCATACGCAGTATTTT. It encodes CASSFGAPHTQYF.